The rows below give T cell receptor beta chains drawn from one sample of a study of T cells after yellow fever vaccination. One entry per CDR3 protein results from TCRdb running MiXCR on the 5' RACE reads. The sample lists some 250,000 distinct CDR3 sequences, 3.6% occurring once. Material: PBMCs, obtained 15 days after the yellow fever booster vaccination. These receptors all come from a man between 18 and 29 years old who received the YFV17D yellow fever vaccine. Both conserved end residues are part of each CDR3. D genes are given only for firm matches. Rows may omit the clone size; those that give it use once, few, many or a size class.

TRBJ2-4 | TRBV25-1 | . | many | CASSVGLFKYF | TGTGCCAGCAGTGTTGGACTCTTTAAGTACTTC
TRBJ1-6 | TRBV27 | . | many | CASSLVISRSSPLHF | TGTGCCAGCAGCCTGGTTATCTCTCGGTCTTCACCCCTCCACTTT
TRBJ1-3 | TRBV5-1 | . | . | CASSLQGTKSGNTIYF | TGCGCCAGCAGCTTGCAGGGAACAAAGTCTGGAAACACCATATATTTT
TRBJ2-2 | TRBV5-1 | . | many | CASSPLGNTGELFF | TGCGCCAGCAGCCCCTTAGGGAACACCGGGGAGCTGTTTTTT
TRBJ2-2 | TRBV11-2 | TRBD1 | many | CASSSNRDRGSTGELFF | TGTGCCAGCAGCTCAAACCGGGACAGGGGTTCCACCGGGGAGCTGTTTTTT
TRBJ1-5 | TRBV28 | . | many | CASSLSGMGTRPQHF | TGTGCCAGCAGTTTATCCGGGATGGGCACTCGGCCCCAGCATTTT
TRBJ2-1 | TRBV6-1 | TRBD2 | many | CASSELAGGLNEQFF | TGTGCCAGCAGTGAACTAGCGGGGGGGCTCAATGAGCAGTTCTTC
TRBJ1-1 | TRBV6-6 | . | many | CASSYSTKGNTEAFF | TGTGCCAGCAGTTACTCGACGAAAGGGAACACTGAAGCTTTCTTT
TRBJ1-2 | TRBV9 | . | many | CASSVALGGNGYTF | TGTGCCAGCAGCGTAGCTTTGGGGGGAAATGGCTACACCTTC
TRBJ2-1 | TRBV5-6 | TRBD1 | . | CASSLSGTGSYNEQFF | TGTGCCAGCAGCTTGTCAGGGACAGGCTCCTACAATGAGCAGTTCTTC
TRBJ2-5 | TRBV19 | . | many | CASSISPRTAQYF | TGTGCCAGTAGTATATCCCCTCGAACGGCCCAGTACTTC
TRBJ2-3 | TRBV5-1 | TRBD2 | many | CASTLANRLAGGTDTQYF | TGCGCCAGCACCTTGGCCAACAGACTAGCGGGTGGCACAGATACGCAGTATTTT
TRBJ2-5 | TRBV4-3 | . | many | CASSQDPQGGYTQYF | TGCGCCAGCAGCCAAGACCCTCAGGGGGGGTATACCCAGTACTTC
TRBJ1-1 | TRBV4-1 | . | many | CASSQPFARVTEAFF | TGCGCCAGCAGCCAACCATTCGCCAGGGTTACTGAAGCTTTCTTT
TRBJ1-1 | TRBV6-1 | . | many | CASSGYSTEAFF | TGTGCCAGCAGTGGGTACTCCACTGAAGCTTTCTTT
TRBJ2-3 | TRBV20-1 | . | many | CSALNLDTQYF | TGCAGTGCCCTTAACCTCGATACGCAGTATTTT
TRBJ2-5 | TRBV5-1 | . | many | CASSAQGGGETQYF | TGCGCCAGCAGCGCACAGGGTGGAGGAGAGACCCAGTACTTC
TRBJ2-1 | TRBV12-3/TRBV12-4 | TRBD1 | many | CASSLYRDRGHFF | TGTGCCAGCAGTCTTTACCGGGACAGGGGACATTTCTTC
TRBJ2-1 | TRBV9 | TRBD2 | many | CASSPQRGPYNEQFF | TGTGCCAGCAGCCCGCAGCGGGGGCCTTACAATGAGCAGTTCTTC
TRBJ2-1 | TRBV12-3/TRBV12-4 | TRBD1 | many | CASSPTGGVGNEQFF | TGTGCCAGCAGTCCAACAGGGGGCGTAGGCAATGAGCAGTTCTTC
TRBJ2-2 | TRBV24-1 | TRBD1 | . | CATKEGANGELFF | TGTGCCACCAAAGAGGGGGCGAACGGGGAGCTGTTTTTT
TRBJ2-5 | TRBV20-1 | . | many | CSAEVSDIQYF | TGCAGTGCCGAGGTCTCGGACATCCAGTACTTC
TRBJ2-2 | TRBV4-2 | . | many | CASSLRHTANTGELFF | TGTGCCAGCAGCCTAAGACATACAGCTAACACCGGGGAGCTGTTTTTT
TRBJ2-3 | TRBV30 | . | many | CAWSFGPGDTQYF | TGTGCCTGGAGTTTTGGGCCAGGGGATACGCAGTATTTT
TRBJ1-4 | TRBV19 | . | few | CASSGRRPEKLFF | TGTGCCAGTAGTGGAAGACGGCCTGAAAAACTGTTTTTT
TRBJ1-2 | TRBV4-3 | . | many | CASSQQGGYTF | TGCGCCAGCAGTCAGCAAGGTGGCTACACCTTC
TRBJ2-5 | TRBV5-6 | . | many | CASSPYGNQETQYF | TGTGCCAGCAGCCCCTACGGGAATCAAGAGACCCAGTACTTC
TRBJ2-1 | TRBV5-4 | TRBD1 | few | CASRLDRVLSYNEQFF | TGTGCCAGCAGGTTGGACAGGGTACTTTCCTACAATGAGCAGTTCTTC
TRBJ2-2 | TRBV2 | . | many | CASSEGHTGELFF | TGTGCCAGCAGTGAAGGACACACCGGGGAGCTGTTTTTT
TRBJ2-2 | TRBV3-1 | . | . | CASSQALATGELFF | TGTGCCAGCAGCCAAGCGCTAGCCACCGGGGAGCTGTTTTTT
TRBJ2-1 | TRBV5-1 | . | many | CASSAPDIGTYNEQFF | TGCGCCAGCAGCGCCCCAGACATTGGTACCTACAATGAGCAGTTCTTC
TRBJ2-2 | TRBV3-1 | . | many | CASSQVGAGELFF | TGTGCCAGCAGCCAAGTGGGTGCCGGGGAGCTGTTTTTT
TRBJ1-1 | TRBV21-1 | . | . | CASSTWDKKNTEAFF | TGTGCCAGCAGCACCTGGGACAAAAAGAACACTGAAGCTTTCTTT
TRBJ2-4 | TRBV24-1 | . | many | CATSVSGQWNIQYF | TGTGCCACCAGTGTGTCAGGGCAGTGGAACATTCAGTACTTC
TRBJ1-4 | TRBV9 | . | many | CASSALNPEKLFF | TGTGCCAGCAGCGCCCTAAATCCCGAAAAACTGTTTTTT
TRBJ1-1 | TRBV4-1 | . | many | CASSQYRTNTEAFF | TGCGCCAGCAGCCAATATCGGACAAACACTGAAGCTTTCTTT
TRBJ1-6 | TRBV20-1 | TRBD1 | many | CSARDRIRDREFNSPLHF | TGCAGTGCTAGAGATAGAATCCGGGACAGGGAGTTTAATTCACCCCTCCACTTT
TRBJ1-2 | TRBV4-1 | . | many | CASSQRYTPGGYTF | TGCGCCAGCAGCCAAAGATATACTCCGGGAGGCTACACCTTC
TRBJ2-4 | TRBV5-1 | TRBD2 | many | CASSPRTSGGPLAKNIQYF | TGCGCCAGCAGCCCCCGGACTAGCGGGGGGCCCTTGGCCAAAAACATTCAGTACTTC
TRBJ1-2 | TRBV6-2/TRBV6-3 | TRBD1 | many | CASREDREHGYTF | TGTGCCAGCAGAGAGGACAGGGAACATGGCTACACCTTC
TRBJ2-3 | TRBV6-2/TRBV6-3 | . | few | CASSYSGHLGDTQYF | TGTGCCAGCAGTTACTCAGGACATCTGGGAGATACGCAGTATTTT
TRBJ2-1 | TRBV20-1 | TRBD1 | many | CSRTGVYNEQFF | TGCAGTCGGACAGGGGTATACAATGAGCAGTTCTTC
TRBJ1-6 | TRBV19 | . | many | CASSVRENSPLHF | TGTGCCAGCAGCGTCCGGGAGAATTCACCCCTCCACTTT
TRBJ1-1 | TRBV29-1 | . | many | CSASPGGDTEAFF | TGCAGCGCTTCTCCCGGGGGGGACACTGAAGCTTTCTTT
TRBJ2-3 | TRBV7-2 | . | . | CASSSSRVGADTQYF | TGTGCCAGCAGCTCGTCCCGGGTAGGAGCGGATACGCAGTATTTT
TRBJ1-3 | TRBV5-1 | . | many | CASSEASSGNTIYF | TGCGCCAGCAGCGAAGCGTCCTCTGGAAACACCATATATTTT
TRBJ1-1 | TRBV6-5 | . | many | CATGPLIQGTEAFF | TGTGCCACCGGGCCCTTGATACAGGGAACTGAAGCTTTCTTT
TRBJ2-5 | TRBV5-1 | . | many | CASSWTDQETQYF | TGCGCCAGCAGCTGGACGGATCAAGAGACCCAGTACTTC
TRBJ2-3 | TRBV29-1 | TRBD2 | few | CSVKTSGGTTDTQYF | TGCAGCGTTAAGACTAGCGGGGGGACTACAGATACGCAGTATTTT
TRBJ2-5 | TRBV27 | . | many | CASRGGAQETQYF | TGTGCCAGCAGGGGGGGGGCCCAAGAGACCCAGTACTTC
TRBJ2-6 | TRBV7-2 | . | few | CASSPYGRPSGANVLTF | TGTGCCAGCAGCCCCTATGGGAGACCTTCTGGGGCCAACGTCCTGACTTTC
TRBJ2-1 | TRBV5-1 | . | many | CASSLEGQGSDEQFF | TGCGCCAGCAGCTTGGAGGGGCAGGGATCGGATGAGCAGTTCTTC
TRBJ1-5 | TRBV7-2 | TRBD1 | many | CASSSRTGGGQPQHF | TGTGCCAGCAGCTCCCGGACAGGGGGCGGTCAGCCCCAGCATTTT
TRBJ2-3 | TRBV7-3 | TRBD2 | many | CASSPIILAGGTDTQYF | TGTGCCAGCAGCCCAATAATACTAGCGGGGGGCACAGATACGCAGTATTTT
TRBJ2-1 | TRBV7-8 | TRBD1 | many | CASSFAGTGGDNEQFF | TGTGCCAGCAGCTTCGCCGGGACAGGGGGGGACAATGAGCAGTTCTTC